This T cell receptor (beta chain) originates from a study of Ad26.COV2.S vaccination and SARS-CoV-2 variants. In germline, CDR1 is LNHDA, CDR2 SQIVND (reference sequence). The trim removed 4 bases at V and 0 bases at J, leaving 1 base unmatched. This CDR3 is 14 amino acids long. TCRdb keeps only in-frame clones here, not all; method: immunoSEQ multiplex PCR. The table records 350,000 to 400,000 clones, approximately 90% of them present only once. Treatment noted: 19 received Ad26.COV2.S at low or high dose, single or two shots; roughly five received placebo; per-sample allocation not given. It was on day 63 after the first vaccine or placebo injection that samples were taken.

Sequenced material: peripheral blood, taken in a trial of Ad26.COV2.S vaccine versus placebo. This TCR was sampled from a person between 18 and 59 years old who received the Ad26.COV2.S COVID-19 vaccine or a placebo. The rearrangement joins TRBV19 to TRBJ2-7; 9 bases fit TRBD2. The CDR3 nucleotides are TGTGCCAGTAGTAGCGGGAGGGCCTCCTACGAGCAGTACTTC. Encoded protein: CASSSGRASYEQYF.